This TCR beta chain was sequenced during a study of response to subunit inactivated influenza vaccine. Trimming pared 4 bases from V and 1 base from J, leaving 16 bases between. This CDR3 spans 17 amino acids. The germline V gene has CDR1 LGHNA and CDR2 YNFKEQ. TCRdb itself ran the RT-PCR reads through MiXCR, one entry per CDR3 protein. The table has about 160,000 distinct CDR3 sequences, around 11% seen once; the top ten hold about a third. This clonotype has just a few counts. V and J are TRBV4-2 and TRBJ2-2; possibly TRBD1 for D (6 bases). Source: CD8+ T cells sorted from PBMCs, taken less than 30 months after vaccination. This clonotype originated in a man between 50 and 75 years old who received an inactivated influenza vaccine. The DNA for the CDR3 is TGTGCCAGCAGCCTGCCGACAGGACCACAGAACACCGGGGAGCTGTTTTTT. Translated, it gives CASSLPTGPQNTGELFF.